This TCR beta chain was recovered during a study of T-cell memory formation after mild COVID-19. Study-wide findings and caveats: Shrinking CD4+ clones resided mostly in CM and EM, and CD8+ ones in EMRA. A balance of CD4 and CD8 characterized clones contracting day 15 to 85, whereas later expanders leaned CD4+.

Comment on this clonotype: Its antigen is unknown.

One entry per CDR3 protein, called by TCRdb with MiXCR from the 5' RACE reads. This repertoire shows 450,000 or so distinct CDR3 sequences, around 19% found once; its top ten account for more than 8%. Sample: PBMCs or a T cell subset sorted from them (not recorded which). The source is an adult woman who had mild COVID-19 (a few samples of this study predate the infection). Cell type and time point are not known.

CDR3 loop: CASSQPDRPTEAFF. CDR3 DNA: TGTGCCAGCAGCCAGCCCGACAGGCCTACTGAAGCTTTCTTT. The V and J genes are TRBV7-9 and TRBJ1-1; maybe TRBD1 (6 bases). The CDR3 runs to 14 residues. Germline V gene sequence: CDR1 SEHNR, CDR2 FQNEAQ (reference sequence). V dropped 5 bases and J dropped 5 bases, with 15 bases sitting between them.